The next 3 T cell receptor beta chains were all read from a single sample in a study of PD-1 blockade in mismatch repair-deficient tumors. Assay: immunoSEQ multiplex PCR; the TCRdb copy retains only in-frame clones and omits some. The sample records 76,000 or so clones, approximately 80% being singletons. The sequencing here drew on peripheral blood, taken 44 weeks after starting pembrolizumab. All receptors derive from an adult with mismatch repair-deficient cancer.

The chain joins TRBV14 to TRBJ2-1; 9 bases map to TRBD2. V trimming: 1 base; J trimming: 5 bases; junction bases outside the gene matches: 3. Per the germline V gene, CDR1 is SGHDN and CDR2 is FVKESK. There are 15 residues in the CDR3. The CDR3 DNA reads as TGTGCCAGCAGCCAAGTCAGCGGGAGGAACAATGAGCAGTTCTTC. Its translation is CASSQVSGRNNEQFF.

The chain's CDR3 is CASSLGGSLGYTF. The CDR3, as DNA: TGTGCCAGCAGCTTAGGAGGAAGTTTAGGCTACACCTTC. The gene calls are TRBV5-6 and TRBJ1-2; D remains ambiguous. The CDR3 totals 13 residues. With 2 bases removed from V and 8 bases from J, the gap between germline ends came to 13 bases. From germline, CDR1 is SGHDT and CDR2 YYEEEE.

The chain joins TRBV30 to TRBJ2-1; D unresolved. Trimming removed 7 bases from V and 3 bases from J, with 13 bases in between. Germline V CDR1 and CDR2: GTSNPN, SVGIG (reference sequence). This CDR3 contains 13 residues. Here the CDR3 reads CASQRGDYNEQFF. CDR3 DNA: TGTGCCTCCCAAAGAGGAGACTACAATGAGCAGTTCTTC.